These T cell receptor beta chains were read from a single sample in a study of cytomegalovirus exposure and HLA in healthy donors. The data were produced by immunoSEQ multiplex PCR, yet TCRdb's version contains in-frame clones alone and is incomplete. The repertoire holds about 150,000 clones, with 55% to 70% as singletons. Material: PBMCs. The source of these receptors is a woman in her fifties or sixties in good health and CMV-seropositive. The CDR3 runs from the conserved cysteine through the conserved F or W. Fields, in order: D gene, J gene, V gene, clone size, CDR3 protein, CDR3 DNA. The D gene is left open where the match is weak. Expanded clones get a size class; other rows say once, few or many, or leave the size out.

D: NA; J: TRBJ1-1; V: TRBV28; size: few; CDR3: CASSLLGGTSNTEAFF; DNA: TGTGCCAGCAGTCTTTTGGGGGGGACATCGAACACTGAAGCTTTCTTT
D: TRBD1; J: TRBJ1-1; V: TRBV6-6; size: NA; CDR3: CASRDRGVTEAFF; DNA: TGTGCCAGCAGGGACAGGGGGGTAACTGAAGCTTTCTTT
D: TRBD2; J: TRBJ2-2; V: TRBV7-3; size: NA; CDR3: CASSPQGLAVTGELFF; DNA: TGTGCCAGCAGCCCCCAAGGACTAGCGGTTACCGGGGAGCTGTTTTTT
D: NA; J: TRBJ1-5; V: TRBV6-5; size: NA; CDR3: CASNGGGMGPQHF; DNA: TGTGCCAGCAACGGGGGGGGTATGGGGCCCCAGCATTTT
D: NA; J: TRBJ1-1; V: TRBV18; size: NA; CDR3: CASSTDRLNTEAFF; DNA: TGTGCCAGCTCAACCGACAGACTGAACACTGAAGCTTTCTTT
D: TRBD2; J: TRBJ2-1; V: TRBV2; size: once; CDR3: CASSRTSGSNEQFF; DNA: TGTGCCAGCAGCCGGACTAGCGGGAGTAATGAGCAGTTCTTC
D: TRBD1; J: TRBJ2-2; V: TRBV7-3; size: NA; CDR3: CASSPPGGNTGELFF; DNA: TGTGCCAGCAGCCCTCCAGGGGGGAACACCGGGGAGCTGTTTTTT
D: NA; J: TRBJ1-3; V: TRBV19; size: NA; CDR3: CASSRLSGNTIYF; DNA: TGTGCCAGTAGTCGTCTTTCGGGAAACACCATATATTTT
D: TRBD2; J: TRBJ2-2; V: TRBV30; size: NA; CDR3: CAWSLGLAGELFF; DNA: TGTGCCTGGAGCTTAGGACTAGCCGGGGAGCTGTTTTTT
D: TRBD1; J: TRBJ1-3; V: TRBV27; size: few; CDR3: CASSLTGGTGNTIYF; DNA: TGTGCCAGCAGTTTAACAGGGGGTACGGGAAACACCATATATTTT
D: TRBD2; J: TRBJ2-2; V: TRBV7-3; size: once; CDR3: CASSWTSGANTGELFF; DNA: TGTGCCAGCAGCTGGACTAGCGGGGCCAACACCGGGGAGCTGTTTTTT
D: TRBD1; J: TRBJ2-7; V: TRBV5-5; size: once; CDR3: CASSFGQGIYEQYF; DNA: TGTGCCAGCAGCTTCGGACAGGGTATCTACGAGCAGTACTTC
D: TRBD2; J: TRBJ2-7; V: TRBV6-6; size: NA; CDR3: CASSGTSANEQYF; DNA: TGTGCCAGCAGCGGGACTAGCGCCAACGAGCAGTACTTC
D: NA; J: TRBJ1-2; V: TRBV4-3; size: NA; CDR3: CASSLGVEHGYTF; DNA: TGCGCCAGCAGCCTCGGGGTAGAGCATGGCTACACCTTC
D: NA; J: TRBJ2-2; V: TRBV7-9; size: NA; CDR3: CASSPTGAGELFF; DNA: TGTGCCAGCAGCCCGACAGGAGCCGGGGAGCTGTTTTTT
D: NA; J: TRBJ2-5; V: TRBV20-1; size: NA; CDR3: CSVHRGETQYF; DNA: TGCAGTGTTCATCGGGGAGAGACCCAGTACTTC
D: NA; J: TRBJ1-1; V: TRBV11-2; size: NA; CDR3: CAGGYGMNTEAFF; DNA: TGTGCCGGCGGGTACGGGATGAACACTGAAGCTTTCTTT
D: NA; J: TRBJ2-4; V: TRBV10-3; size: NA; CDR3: CAISESPRANIQYF; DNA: TGTGCCATCAGTGAGTCGCCACGCGCCAACATTCAGTACTTC
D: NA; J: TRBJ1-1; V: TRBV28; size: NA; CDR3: CASQSWGGRVTEAFF; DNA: TGTGCCAGCCAATCCTGGGGGGGGAGAGTGACTGAAGCTTTCTTT
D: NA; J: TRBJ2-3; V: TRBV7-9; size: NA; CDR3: CASSLVQGGTDTQYF; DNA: TGTGCCAGCAGCTTAGTACAGGGAGGCACAGATACGCAGTATTTT
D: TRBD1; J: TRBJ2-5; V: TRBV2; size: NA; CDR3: CASSEYATGGETQYF; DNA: TGTGCCAGCAGTGAATATGCAACAGGGGGAGAGACCCAGTACTTC
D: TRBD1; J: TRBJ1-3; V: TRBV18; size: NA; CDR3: CASSTRDRTTGNTIYF; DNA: TGTGCCAGCTCAACCCGGGACAGGACAACTGGAAACACCATATATTTT
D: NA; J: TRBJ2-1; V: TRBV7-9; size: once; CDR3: CASNQASSYNEQFF; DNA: TGTGCCAGCAATCAAGCTAGCTCCTACAATGAGCAGTTCTTC
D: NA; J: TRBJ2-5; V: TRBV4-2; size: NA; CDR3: CASSQDWAGIQETQYF; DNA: TGTGCCAGCAGCCAAGACTGGGCGGGAATCCAAGAGACCCAGTACTTC
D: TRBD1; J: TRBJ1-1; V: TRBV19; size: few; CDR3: CASSVGWTGGAEAFF; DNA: TGTGCCAGTAGTGTAGGCTGGACAGGGGGCGCCGAGGCTTTCTTT
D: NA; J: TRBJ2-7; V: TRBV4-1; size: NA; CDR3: CASSQDRQGIYEQYF; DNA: TGCGCCAGCAGCCAAGATCGGCAGGGTATCTACGAGCAGTACTTC
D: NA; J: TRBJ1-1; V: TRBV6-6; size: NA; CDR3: CASSPFGTSNTEAFF; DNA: TGTGCCAGCAGCCCCTTCGGGACAAGCAACACTGAAGCTTTCTTT
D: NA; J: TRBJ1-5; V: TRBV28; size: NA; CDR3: CASREGNQPQHF; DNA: TGTGCCAGCAGGGAGGGAAATCAGCCCCAGCATTTT
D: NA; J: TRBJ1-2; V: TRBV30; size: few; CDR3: CALVRGIMDYGYTF; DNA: TGTGCCTTGGTGCGGGGGATCATGGACTATGGCTACACCTTC
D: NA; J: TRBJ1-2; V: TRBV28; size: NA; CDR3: CASFSRTEANYGYTF; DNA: TGTGCCAGCTTCTCACGGACGGAGGCTAACTATGGCTACACCTTC
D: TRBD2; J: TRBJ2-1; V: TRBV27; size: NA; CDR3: CASSLAASGTEQFF; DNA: TGTGCCAGCAGTTTAGCGGCTAGCGGGACTGAGCAGTTCTTC